The 18 T cell receptor beta chains given below trace back to one sample, sequenced in a study of CD8 T cells in ankylosing spondylitis. TCRdb reprocessed the 5' RACE reads via MiXCR and lists one record per CDR3 protein. The profile shows 350,000 or so distinct CDR3 sequences, 11% of them singletons. The sequencing sample was made of blood, either unsorted or a sorted T cell fraction (not recorded which). Receptors originate from a female donor with ankylosing spondylitis or in good health (not recorded which).

This clonotype was counted between two and nine times. The chain employs TRBV5-1 and TRBJ2-1, with TRBD1 matching over 8 bases. V shed 1 base, J shed 7 bases, and the junction held 7 bases outside the gene matches. Germline CDR1 is SGHRS and CDR2 is YFSETQ. CDR3 length equals 15 residues. The CDR3 DNA reads TGCGCCAGCAGCTTGTCGTGGGGGACAGGAAATGAGCAGTTCTTC. This encodes CASSLSWGTGNEQFF.

This clonotype came up many times. This rearrangement joins TRBV29-1 to TRBJ2-1; TRBD2 agrees at 8 bases. The ends lost 6 bases at V and 7 bases at J; junction bases unmatched: 17. The germline V gene encodes CDR1 SQVTM and CDR2 ANQGSEA. The CDR3 consists of 16 residues. The CDR3 coding sequence is TGCAGCGTCCTGCCGGGGGCTAGCGGGCCTTTGAATGAGCAGTTCTTC. Amino acid sequence: CSVLPGASGPLNEQFF.

Only a few counts were recorded for this clonotype. The V call is TRBV3-1, the J call TRBJ2-3; 10 nucleotides align to TRBD2. J gave up 0 bases and V 0 bases, and 9 bases lay outside the gene matches. The CDR3 has 19 residues. From germline, CDR1 is LGHDT and CDR2 YNNKEL (reference sequence). CDR3 bases: TGTGCCAGCAGCCAAGATGGAGGACTAGCGGTGATTAGCACAGATACGCAGTATTTT. Its translation is CASSQDGGLAVISTDTQYF.

This clonotype came up many times. V usage is TRBV12-3 or TRBV12-4 and J usage is TRBJ1-5, with TRBD1 as a possible D gene (6 bases). The CDR3 consists of 17 residues. The ends were cut back, 4 bases at V and 1 base at J, with 17 bases in the middle. The CDR3 bases are TGTGCCAGCAGTTCCACCGCGCGGGGGCTCAGCAATCAGCCCCAGCATTTT. It translates to CASSSTARGLSNQPQHF.

This sequence joins TRBV19 and TRBJ1-5, with D possibly TRBD1 on 6 matching bases. The CDR3 is 17 amino acids. Germline V gene sequence: CDR1 LNHDA, CDR2 SQIVND (reference sequence). The ends were cut back, 5 bases at V and 3 bases at J, with 20 bases in the middle. The CDR3: CASSSGGGRTFNQPQHF. CDR3 in DNA: TGTGCCAGTAGTTCCGGGGGGGGCAGGACTTTCAATCAGCCCCAGCATTTT.

This clonotype was observed a handful of times. The chain recombines TRBV27 with TRBJ1-5; D gene uncertain. This CDR3 has 15 residues. Germline CDR1 is MNHEY and CDR2 is SMNVEV (reference sequence). With 2 bases removed from V and 0 bases from J, the gap between germline ends came to 8 bases. CDR3 residues: CASSLLGGSNQPQHF. Written as DNA, the CDR3 is TGTGCCAGCAGTTTACTCGGCGGTAGCAATCAGCCCCAGCATTTT.

This clonotype showed up many times. V and J are TRBV5-1 and TRBJ2-2; D uncertain. V was shortened by 3 bases and J by 0 bases, with 9 bases between the two germline ends. The V gene's germline CDR1 is SGHRS and CDR2 YFSETQ. CDR3 length: 15 residues. The CDR3: CASSWVRTNTGELFF. CDR3 DNA: TGCGCCAGCAGCTGGGTCCGCACGAACACCGGGGAGCTGTTTTTT.

The table lists this clonotype with many counts. The rearrangement links TRBV6-1 to TRBJ1-2; 8 positions agree with TRBD1. Germline V gene data show CDR1 as MNHNS and CDR2 as SASEGT. V trimming: 4 bases; J trimming: 6 bases; junction bases outside the gene matches: 4. CDR3 length equals 13 residues. This CDR3 is CASSVPDRDGYTF. The DNA of the CDR3 is TGTGCCAGCAGTGTGCCGGACAGGGATGGCTACACCTTC.

This clonotype was counted many times. The chain couples TRBV20-1 to TRBJ2-1, with D perhaps assigned TRBD1 or TRBD2 (6 bases each). This CDR3 contains 14 residues. Germline CDR1 DFQATT, CDR2 SNEGSKA (reference sequence). Trimming removed 8 bases at V and 13 bases at J, with 27 bases between. The CDR3 loop reads CSWRGPSASGTQFF. The CDR3 DNA follows: TGCAGTTGGAGGGGCCCCTCTGCCTCGGGGACACAGTTCTTC.

In this sample, this clonotype turned up a few times. The chain couples TRBV27 to TRBJ2-6, with D possibly called TRBD1 or TRBD2 (5 bases each). The CDR3 runs to 17 residues. Germline CDR1 reads MNHEY; CDR2 reads SMNVEV (reference sequence). V was clipped by 1 base and J by 0 bases, with 10 bases between them. The CDR3 sequence: CASSLFFGGSGANVLTF. The CDR3 DNA reads as TGTGCCAGCAGTTTATTTTTTGGGGGCTCTGGGGCCAACGTCCTGACTTTC.

A remark on this clonotype: This may be a read error: a much more frequent sequence differs by one nucleotide. The chain has TRBV30 and TRBJ1-1; TRBD1 matches 8 bases. Per germline, CDR1 GTSNPN and CDR2 SVGIG (reference sequence). This CDR3 spans 16 amino acids. The ends lost 4 bases at V and 4 bases at J; junction bases unmatched: 14. The CDR3 here is CAWIPIPRQGPTEAFF. CDR3 sequence (DNA): TGTGCCTGGATCCCGATCCCCAGACAGGGGCCCACTGAAGCTTTCTTT.

This clonotype was picked up a small number of times. The V and J genes are TRBV5-1 and TRBJ2-5, with a weak D call TRBD2 (6 bases). CDR1 is SGHRS and CDR2 is YFSETQ in the germline V gene. CDR3 size: 15 residues. Between the trimmed V and J ends, which lost 2 bases and 4 bases, there was a span of 15 bases. CDR3: CASSFGTPAGETQYF. In DNA, the CDR3 is TGCGCCAGCAGCTTCGGGACTCCCGCGGGAGAGACCCAGTACTTC.

The chain carries TRBV7-2 and TRBJ2-7; maybe TRBD2 (5 bases). In germline, CDR1 is SGHTA, CDR2 FQGNSA. V gave up 3 bases and J gave up 0 bases, with 9 bases separating them. The length of the CDR3 is 14 residues. The chain's CDR3 is CASSFGGSSYEQYF. CDR3 sequence (DNA): TGTGCCAGCAGCTTCGGTGGGAGCTCCTACGAGCAGTACTTC.

The V and J genes are TRBV21-1 and TRBJ2-7; TRBD2, as called in the table, went unchecked against the DNA. TRBV21-1 is a listed pseudogene. CDR3 size: 18 residues. The CDR3 bases are TGTGCCAGCAGCAAAGTACCCGTTAGCGGGGGGGTGTTTTACGAGCAGTACTTC. It specifies CASSKVPVSGGVFYEQYF.

This clonotype showed up many times. V is TRBV5-1 and J is TRBJ2-1; unclear D gene. The V gene's germline CDR1 is SGHRS and CDR2 YFSETQ. The CDR3 length is 15 residues. Trimming cost V 2 bases and J 5 bases, with 14 bases left between them. This CDR3 is CASSFPKTTHNEQFF. The CDR3, as DNA: TGCGCCAGCAGCTTCCCGAAAACAACGCACAATGAGCAGTTCTTC.

The V gene is TRBV5-1, the J gene TRBJ1-2; TRBD1 matches at 11 bases. This CDR3 contains 16 residues. Trimming took 4 bases from V and 3 from J; bases not matched to a gene: 8. Germline V gives CDR1 SGHRS, CDR2 YFSETQ. The CDR3 bases are TGCGCCAGCAGCCCCGGGACAGGGGGGTTTGACTATGGCTACACCTTC. This translates into CASSPGTGGFDYGYTF.

This clonotype was recorded many times. V is TRBV20-1 and J is TRBJ1-3; D may be TRBD1 (6 bases). This CDR3 is built from 15 residues. Germline assignment: CDR1 DFQATT and CDR2 SNEGSKA (reference sequence). V lost 3 bases to trimming and J lost 0 bases, with 12 bases between them. The CDR3 DNA is TGCAGTGCTAGCCAACAGGGTAGCTCTGGAAACACCATATATTTT. Translated: CSASQQGSSGNTIYF.

This clonotype was counted ten times or more. The rearrangement joins TRBV6-5 to TRBJ1-1, with TRBD1 as a possible D gene (5 bases). The germline V gene has CDR1 MNHEY and CDR2 SVGAGI. V lost 2 bases and J 2 bases, leaving 9 bases between the germline ends. This CDR3 has 14 amino acids. This chain's CDR3 is CASSYGATNTEAFF. DNA for the CDR3: TGTGCCAGCAGTTACGGGGCCACAAACACTGAAGCTTTCTTT.